What follows are 29 T cell receptor beta chains derived from one specimen sequenced in a study of human T cells and chemical hapten exposure. TCRdb reanalysed the RACE reads using MiXCR and keeps one entry per CDR3 protein. The sample has roughly 200,000 distinct CDR3 sequences; around 23% are singletons. Described time point: patch test 3, about 24 weeks after DPC sensitization. The treatment denotes: therapeutic diphenylcyclopropenone sensitization with weekly scalp DPC. Specimen: whole blood, collected in connection with sensitization to the hapten diphenylcyclopropenone (DPC). Receptors were obtained from a middle-aged woman with alopecia areata. Some clones in this sample may be carry-over from other donors' samples.

This clonotype came up a few times. The rearrangement uses TRBV9 and TRBJ1-3; the D gene is possibly TRBD1 (5 bases). The germline V and J ends were trimmed by 0 bases and 0 bases, with 13 bases remaining between them. CDR1 SGDLS and CDR2 YYNGEE come from the germline V gene. The CDR3 contains 17 residues. The CDR3 nucleotides read TGTGCCAGCAGCGTAGCAACAGGAGGGCACTCTGGAAACACCATATATTTT. This codes for CASSVATGGHSGNTIYF.

This clonotype was seen a handful of times. The chain links TRBV6-5 to TRBJ2-5; no definite D call. Per the germline V gene, CDR1 is MNHEY and CDR2 is SVGAGI. This CDR3 comprises 12 residues. Trimming pared 5 bases from V and 5 bases from J, leaving 9 bases between. The CDR3 loop is CASSPERETQYF. CDR3 DNA: TGTGCCAGCAGTCCCGAGAGGGAGACCCAGTACTTC.

This clonotype showed up just a few times. The CDR3 loop is CASSSTGNQPQHF. CDR3 in DNA: TGTGCCAGCAGCTCAACAGGGAATCAGCCCCAGCATTTT. The chain carries TRBV7-9 and TRBJ1-5; D is perhaps TRBD1 (6 bases). CDR1 and CDR2 from the germline V gene are SEHNR and FQNEAQ (reference sequence). This CDR3 has 13 residues. Trimming left V 4 bases short and J 4 bases short, with 8 bases between. Full variable domain (rest looked up from reference TRBV7-9 and TRBJ1-5): DTGVSQNPRHKITKRGQNVTFRCDPISEHNRLYWYRQTLGQGPEFLTYFQNEAQLEKSRLLSDRFSAERPKGSFSTLEIQRTEQGDSAMYLCASSSTGNQPQHFGDGTRLSIL.

This clonotype was recorded a few times. V usage is TRBV29-1 and J usage is TRBJ2-1; 12 bases align to TRBD2. V was clipped by 7 bases and J by 7 bases; unmatched bases: 5. The CDR3 loop spans 13 amino acids. Per the germline V gene, CDR1 is SQVTM and CDR2 is ANQGSEA. The CDR3 loop is CSGMTSGRNEQFF. In nucleotides, the CDR3 is TGCAGCGGTATGACTAGCGGGAGAAATGAGCAGTTCTTC.

The chain links TRBV12-3 or TRBV12-4 to TRBJ1-1; no definite D call. The CDR3 extends over 12 amino acids. V gave up 1 base and J gave up 5 bases, with 5 bases separating them. CDR3 residues: CASSLVRTEAFF. The CDR3 region has the DNA TGTGCCAGCAGTTTAGTTCGGACTGAAGCTTTCTTT.

This clonotype was counted only a few times. The chain recombines TRBV3-1 with TRBJ2-1; the D is unclear. Germline values: CDR1 LGHDT, CDR2 YNNKEL (reference sequence). Deletions cut 1 base from V and 8 bases from J, with 3 bases between. CDR3 length equals 11 residues. CDR3 nucleotides: TGTGCCAGCAGCCAAGTCTATGAGCAGTTCTTC. Protein product: CASSQVYEQFF.

The chain recombines TRBV5-1 with TRBJ2-5; 8 nucleotides line up with TRBD1. Germline V lookup: CDR1 SGHRS, CDR2 YFSETQ. J gave up 1 base and V 3 bases, and 17 bases lay outside the gene matches. The CDR3 extends over 19 amino acids. The CDR3 DNA reads TGCGCCAGCAGCTCGGGGGTGGGCAGCGGACAGGGCTTCCAAGAGACCCAGTACTTC. Translation: CASSSGVGSGQGFQETQYF.

The rearrangement uses TRBV15 and TRBJ1-2; 8 bases map to TRBD1. Trimming took 1 base from V and 4 from J; bases not matched to a gene: 2. Germline loops: CDR1 LNHNV, CDR2 YYDKDF (reference sequence). This CDR3 region has 14 residues. The CDR3 DNA sequence: TGTGCCACCAGCAGAGCCGACAGGGGCTATGGCTACACCTTC. It codes for CATSRADRGYGYTF.

The chain joins TRBV4-3 to TRBJ2-2; D remains ambiguous. V was cut by 1 base and J by 4 bases, with 10 bases left in between. The germline gives CDR1 LGHNA, CDR2 YSLEER. The CDR3 consists of 15 residues. The CDR3 loop reads CASSQASASTGELFF. The CDR3 bases are TGCGCCAGCAGCCAAGCGTCAGCGTCCACCGGGGAGCTGTTTTTT.

This chain uses TRBV19 with TRBJ2-2, with a tentative D call TRBD2 (6 bases). This CDR3 has 14 amino acids. V was trimmed by 6 bases and J by 6 bases, leaving 14 bases between them. Germline assignment: CDR1 LNHDA and CDR2 SQIVND (reference sequence). The CDR3 protein is CASSPSWGAGELFF. CDR3 nucleotide sequence: TGTGCCAGTAGCCCATCATGGGGGGCCGGGGAGCTGTTTTTT.

J is TRBJ2-7 and V is TRBV13; TRBD2 aligns across 12 bases. Germline V gene lookup returns CDR1 PRHDT and CDR2 FYEKMQ (reference sequence). This CDR3 spans 16 amino acids. V lost 5 bases and J lost 7; bases outside the gene matches: 12. Here the CDR3 reads CASSPTRLAGVNEQYF. In DNA form, the CDR3 reads TGTGCCAGCAGCCCGACCCGACTAGCGGGAGTGAATGAGCAGTACTTC.

This clonotype was counted between two and nine times. This chain links TRBV10-3 with TRBJ2-7, with 10 bases matching TRBD1. Germline loops: CDR1 ENHRY, CDR2 SYGVKD. Trimming cost V 9 bases and J 5 bases; bases outside gene matches: 4. CDR3 size: 12 residues. This CDR3 is CAIHGTGDEQYF. Here the CDR3 DNA reads TGTGCCATACACGGGACAGGGGACGAGCAGTACTTC.

This clonotype was detected only a few times. The rearrangement joins TRBV28 to TRBJ1-1, with D uncertain. Trimming took off 8 bases at V and 2 bases at J, with 12 bases between the two ends. Germline V CDR1 and CDR2: MDHEN, SYDVKM. CDR3 size: 13 residues. CDR3 nucleotides: TGTGCCAGCGGGCTAAACCAAAACACTGAAGCTTTCTTT. Residues: CASGLNQNTEAFF. Using reference TRBV28 and TRBJ1-1 for the parts outside the CDR3, the full variable domain is DVKVTQSSRYLVKRTGEKVFLECVQDMDHENMFWYRQDPGLGLRLIYFSYDVKMKEKGDIPEGYSVSREKKERFSLILESASTNQTSMYLCASGLNQNTEAFFGQGTRLTVV.

This clonotype was detected a few times. The V gene is TRBV29-1, the J gene TRBJ1-6, with TRBD1 as a possible D gene (6 bases). Trimming took 6 bases from V and 10 from J, leaving 16 bases between them. Germline-derived CDR1 and CDR2 are SQVTM and ANQGSEA. The length of the CDR3 is 13 residues. The CDR3 sequence: CSVAQGEGSPLHF. The CDR3 DNA is TGCAGCGTCGCACAGGGTGAGGGATCACCCCTCCACTTT.

Only a few counts were recorded for this clonotype. The chain joins TRBV6-5 to TRBJ2-5; 11 bases fit TRBD1. This CDR3 has 16 residues. Germline trimming cut 6 bases from V and 2 bases from J; bases unmatched to any gene: 8. Germline CDR1 reads MNHEY; CDR2 reads SVGAGI. The CDR3 DNA reads TGTGCCAGCAGACCCACCGGGACAGGGGGACAAGAGACCCAGTACTTC. The encoded protein is CASRPTGTGGQETQYF.

This chain connects TRBV4-2 to TRBJ2-1; D gene uncertain. The CDR3 contains 12 residues. The V and J ends lost 1 base and 10 bases respectively, with 8 bases between them. Germline V gene lookup returns CDR1 LGHNA and CDR2 YNFKEQ. The CDR3 DNA reads TGTGCCAGCAGCCAAGGCAACACGGAGCAGTTCTTC. Translated, it gives CASSQGNTEQFF.

This clonotype occurred a few times. The CDR3 loop reads CASSLPPNYEQYF. CDR3 sequence (DNA): TGTGCCAGCAGCCTCCCCCCTAACTACGAGCAGTACTTC. The V gene is TRBV9, the J gene TRBJ2-7; D unclear. This CDR3 comprises 13 residues. Between the trimmed V and J ends, which lost 4 bases and 3 bases, there was a span of 11 bases. Per germline, CDR1 SGDLS and CDR2 YYNGEE.

In this sample, this clonotype turned up many times. This chain joins TRBV4-2 and TRBJ2-3; D is unresolved. Germline assignment: CDR1 LGHNA and CDR2 YNFKEQ. Trimming left V 4 bases short and J 0 bases short, with 17 bases between. This CDR3 region has 17 residues. In nucleotides, the CDR3 is TGTGCCAGCAGCCCCCACGGCCCGGCTAGTAGCACAGATACGCAGTATTTT. Translated: CASSPHGPASSTDTQYF.

The chain recombines TRBV10-3 with TRBJ1-3; D call uncertain. Deletions cut 8 bases from V and 0 bases from J, with 5 bases between. The CDR3 contains 12 residues. CDR1 ENHRY and CDR2 SYGVKD come from the germline V gene. DNA of the CDR3: TGTGCCATCCATAGCTCTGGAAACACCATATATTTT. This sequence encodes CAIHSSGNTIYF.

This clonotype was seen a handful of times. The rearrangement uses TRBV4-2 and TRBJ1-2; no clear D gene. There are 14 residues in the CDR3. Per germline, CDR1 LGHNA and CDR2 YNFKEQ. Trimming removed 0 bases at V and 6 bases at J, with 11 bases between. Here the CDR3 reads CASSQDIFPDGYTF. In DNA, the CDR3 is TGTGCCAGCAGCCAAGATATATTCCCTGATGGCTACACCTTC.

This rearrangement joins TRBV6-4 to TRBJ2-7; TRBD1 aligns across 8 bases. This CDR3 is 15 amino acids long. Per germline, CDR1 MRHNA and CDR2 SNTAGT. The V gene end was trimmed by 4 bases and the J gene end by 1 base; junction bases not matched to a gene: 6. CDR3 loop: CASSVDRGGSYEQYF. In nucleotides, the CDR3 is TGTGCCAGCAGTGTCGACAGGGGCGGGTCCTACGAGCAGTACTTC.

This clonotype has a count of ten or more. The chain joins TRBV29-1 to TRBJ1-2, with 7 bases fitting TRBD1. The CDR3 loop spans 12 amino acids. Looked up from germline, CDR1 is SQVTM and CDR2 is ANQGSEA. V was clipped by 3 bases and J by 13 bases; unmatched bases: 11. Here the CDR3 DNA reads TGCAGCGTTGAGAGGGACAGCTATTCTAGCACCTTC. Its protein product is CSVERDSYSSTF.

The V and J genes are TRBV28 and TRBJ2-1; D not resolved. The CDR3 runs to 14 residues. Germline V gene data show CDR1 as MDHEN and CDR2 as SYDVKM. The V end lost 7 bases, the J end lost 4 bases, and 14 bases lay between the germline ends. The CDR3 bases are TGTGCCAGCATCCCACAGTACACTTACAATGAGCAGTTCTTC. Its protein product is CASIPQYTYNEQFF.

The rearrangement uses TRBV5-1 and TRBJ2-6; D call uncertain. The CDR3 has 15 residues. Trimming stripped 5 bases from V and 0 bases from J, with 9 bases between. CDR1 and CDR2 (germline): SGHRS, YFSETQ. CDR3 nucleotides: TGCGCCAGCAGTCCCTCGGGCTCTGGGGCCAACGTCCTGACTTTC. It specifies CASSPSGSGANVLTF.

This clonotype was counted ten times or more. This chain links TRBV20-1 with TRBJ2-7; the D is unclear. This CDR3 is 12 amino acids long. Germline CDR1 reads DFQATT; CDR2 reads SNEGSKA (reference sequence). Trimming removed 5 bases at V and 3 bases at J, with 11 bases between. The CDR3 coding sequence is TGCAGTGCTGGAACTACCCACTACGAGCAGTACTTC. It encodes CSAGTTHYEQYF.

V gene TRBV7-2 combines with J gene TRBJ2-5; D is possibly TRBD2 (7 bases). V shed 2 bases and J shed 4 bases, with 14 bases lying between them. Looked up from germline, CDR1 is SGHTA and CDR2 is FQGNSA. This CDR3 has 15 amino acids. Here the CDR3 DNA reads TGTGCCAGCAGCTTATTAACAGGGAGGGTAGAGACCCAGTACTTC. It yields the protein CASSLLTGRVETQYF.

This chain joins TRBV4-3 and TRBJ1-4; D possibly corresponds to TRBD1 (6 bases). CDR1 and CDR2 from the germline V gene are LGHNA and YSLEER. The CDR3 length is 15 residues. V lost 1 base and J lost 8, with 14 bases in between. CDR3 in DNA: TGCGCCAGCAGCCAAGGGGCCAGGGGCAGGGAAAAACTGTTTTTT. Its protein product is CASSQGARGREKLFF.

This clonotype was counted a few times. The chain employs TRBV24-1 and TRBJ2-1; 9 nucleotides line up with TRBD2. In germline, CDR1 is KGHDR, CDR2 SFDVKD. CDR3 length: 18 residues. Germline trimming cut 4 bases from V and 0 bases from J; bases unmatched to any gene: 9. CDR3 bases: TGTGCCACCAGTGACCCTAGCGGGACGAAGTCCTCCTACAATGAGCAGTTCTTC. This sequence encodes CATSDPSGTKSSYNEQFF.

The gene calls are TRBV7-3 and TRBJ2-5; D not certain. V gave up 3 bases and J gave up 0 bases, with 5 bases separating them. The germline V gene has CDR1 SGHTA and CDR2 FQGTGA. The CDR3 is made up of 13 amino acids. CDR3 bases: TGTGCCAGCAGCTTCGCAGACCAAGAGACCCAGTACTTC. Protein: CASSFADQETQYF.